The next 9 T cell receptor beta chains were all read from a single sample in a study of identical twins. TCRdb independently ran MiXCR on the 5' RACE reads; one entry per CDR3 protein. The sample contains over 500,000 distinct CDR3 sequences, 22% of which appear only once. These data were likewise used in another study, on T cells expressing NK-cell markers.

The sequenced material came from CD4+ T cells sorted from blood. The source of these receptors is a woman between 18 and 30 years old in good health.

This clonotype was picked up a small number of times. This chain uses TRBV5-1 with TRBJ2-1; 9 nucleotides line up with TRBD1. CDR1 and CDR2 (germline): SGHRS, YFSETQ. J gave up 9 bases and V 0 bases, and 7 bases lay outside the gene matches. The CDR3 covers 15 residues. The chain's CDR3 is CASSLGTGVSSEQFF. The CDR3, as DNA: TGCGCCAGCAGCTTGGGGACAGGGGTTAGTAGTGAGCAGTTCTTC.

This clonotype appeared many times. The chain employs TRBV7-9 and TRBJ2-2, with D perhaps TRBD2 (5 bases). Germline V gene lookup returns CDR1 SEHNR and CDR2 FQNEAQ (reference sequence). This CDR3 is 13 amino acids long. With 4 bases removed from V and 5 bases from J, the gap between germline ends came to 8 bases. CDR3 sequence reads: CASSSAGTGELFF. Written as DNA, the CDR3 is TGTGCCAGCAGCTCCGCGGGTACCGGGGAGCTGTTTTTT.

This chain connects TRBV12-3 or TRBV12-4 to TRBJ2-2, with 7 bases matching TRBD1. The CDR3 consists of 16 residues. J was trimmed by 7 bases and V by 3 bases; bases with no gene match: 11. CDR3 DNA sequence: TGTGCCAGCAGTTTGGGGCAGGGGGAGATCGGCGGGGAGCTGTTTTTT. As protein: CASSLGQGEIGGELFF.

CDR3 protein: CASKMARDTEAFF. DNA for the CDR3: TGTGCCAGTAAGATGGCGAGGGACACTGAAGCTTTCTTT. This rearrangement joins TRBV19 to TRBJ1-1; no firm D call. The germline CDR1 and CDR2 sequences are LNHDA and SQIVND (reference sequence). V gave up 7 bases and J gave up 3 bases, with 12 bases separating them. The CDR3 extends over 13 amino acids. The variable domain in full, completed from reference TRBV19 and TRBJ1-1, reads DGGITQSPKYLFRKEGQNVTLSCEQNLNHDAMYWYRQDPGQGLRLIYYSQIVNDFQKGDIAEGYSVSREKKESFPLTVTSAQKNPTAFYLCASKMARDTEAFFGQGTRLTVV.

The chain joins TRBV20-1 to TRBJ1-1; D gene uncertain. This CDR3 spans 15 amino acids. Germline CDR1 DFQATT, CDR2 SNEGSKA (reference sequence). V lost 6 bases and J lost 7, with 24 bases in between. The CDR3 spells CSAQRLGGSFGEAFF. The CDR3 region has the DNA TGCAGTGCCCAGAGATTGGGCGGTTCGTTTGGTGAAGCTTTCTTT.

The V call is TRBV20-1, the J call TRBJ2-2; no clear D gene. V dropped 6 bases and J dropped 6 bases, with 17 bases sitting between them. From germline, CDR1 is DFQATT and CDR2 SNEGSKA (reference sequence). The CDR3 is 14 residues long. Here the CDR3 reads CSALHPLGSGELFF. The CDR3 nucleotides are TGCAGTGCCCTACACCCCCTGGGTTCCGGGGAGCTGTTTTTT.

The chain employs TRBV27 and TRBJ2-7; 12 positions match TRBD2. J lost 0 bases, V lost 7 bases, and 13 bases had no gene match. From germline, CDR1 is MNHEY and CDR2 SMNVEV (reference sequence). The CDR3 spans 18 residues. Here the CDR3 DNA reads TGTGCCAGCACCCCGGGACTAGCGGGCCTAAGGAGCTCCTACGAGCAGTACTTC. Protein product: CASTPGLAGLRSSYEQYF.

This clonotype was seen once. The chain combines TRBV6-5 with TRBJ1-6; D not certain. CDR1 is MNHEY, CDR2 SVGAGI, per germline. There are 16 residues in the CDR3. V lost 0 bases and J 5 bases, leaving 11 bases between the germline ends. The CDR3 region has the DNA TGTGCCAGCAGTTACTCACAGACCTCGGATAATTCACCCCTCCACTTT. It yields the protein CASSYSQTSDNSPLHF.

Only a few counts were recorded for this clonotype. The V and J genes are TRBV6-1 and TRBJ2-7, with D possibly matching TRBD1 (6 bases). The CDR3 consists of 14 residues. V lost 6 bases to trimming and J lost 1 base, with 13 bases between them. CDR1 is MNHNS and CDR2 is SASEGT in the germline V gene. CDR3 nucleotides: TGTGCCAGCAGGGACGGGACACCATCCTACGAGCAGTACTTC. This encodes CASRDGTPSYEQYF.